This T cell receptor beta chain is drawn from a study of CD8 T cells in ankylosing spondylitis. Study outcomes and limitations: Some of these motif variants have turned up before, in reports on reactive arthritis synovial fluid and blood. For ankylosing spondylitis blood, a TCR beta motif of several highly homologous variants appeared characteristic. In ankylosing spondylitis patients, matched synovial fluid reportedly showed significant enrichment of disease-linked clones.

TCRdb recomputed calls from the 5' RACE reads with MiXCR, one row per CDR3 protein. The sample shows approximately 300,000 distinct CDR3 sequences, around 7.6% of them seen only once. The V gene end was trimmed by 4 bases and the J gene end by 7 bases; junction bases not matched to a gene: 7. Germline-derived CDR1 and CDR2 are MNHNS and SASEGT. The CDR3 is 14 residues long. This clonotype has at least ten counts. Its specificity is unknown. The sequenced material came from blood, either unsorted or a sorted T cell fraction (not recorded which). The V call is TRBV6-1, the J call TRBJ1-5; TRBD1 matches 7 bases. The receptor comes from a male donor with ankylosing spondylitis. The CDR3 DNA reads as TGTGCCAGCAGTGCCAACAGGGGTTACCAGCCCCAGCATTTT. Its protein is CASSANRGYQPQHF.